This TCR beta chain was captured in a study of T cell repertoires in cytomegalovirus infection. Study-level information: Through public TCR beta signatures, both CMV infection and matching HLA type were indicated. Study-level findings and limits: HLA-C-restricted TCR beta clonotypes specific for CMV led the ex vivo response. Identification of carriers of CMV plus the relevant HLA was performed using cumulative public TCR beta family frequency.

Many counts were recorded for this clonotype. Its specificity is unknown. The CDR3 is made up of 13 amino acids. In germline, CDR1 is SGHVS, CDR2 FNYEAQ. The ends were cut back, 3 bases at V and 4 bases at J, with 9 bases in the middle. MiXCR, applied by TCRdb to the reads, yields one record per CDR3 protein. This repertoire shows approximately 100,000 distinct CDR3 sequences, 20% to 30% found once; its top ten account for approximately 39%. The sequenced material came from CD8+ T cells from PBMCs. V gene TRBV7-6 combines with J gene TRBJ2-5; D possibly matches TRBD1 or TRBD2 (6 bases each). This receptor was obtained from a human donor in good health (CMV status not recorded). Some clones in this sample may be carry-over from other donors' samples. The DNA for the CDR3 is TGTGCCAGCAGCTTTCGGGGGCGAGAGACCCAGTACTTC. Encoded protein: CASSFRGRETQYF.